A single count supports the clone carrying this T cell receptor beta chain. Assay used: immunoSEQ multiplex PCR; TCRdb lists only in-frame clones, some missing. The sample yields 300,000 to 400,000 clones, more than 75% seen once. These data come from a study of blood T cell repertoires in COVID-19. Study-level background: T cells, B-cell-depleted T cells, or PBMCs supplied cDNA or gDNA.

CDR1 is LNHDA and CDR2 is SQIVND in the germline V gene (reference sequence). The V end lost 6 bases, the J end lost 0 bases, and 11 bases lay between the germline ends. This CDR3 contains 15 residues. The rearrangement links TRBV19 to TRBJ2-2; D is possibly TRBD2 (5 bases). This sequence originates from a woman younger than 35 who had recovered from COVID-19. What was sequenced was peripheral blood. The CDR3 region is CASRRAIANTGELFF. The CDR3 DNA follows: TGTGCCAGTAGGAGGGCGATTGCGAACACCGGGGAGCTGTTTTTT.